This TCR beta chain was sequenced for a study of blood T cell repertoires in COVID-19. Study context: T cells, B-cell-depleted T cells, or PBMCs provided the cDNA or gDNA that served as material.

The V gene's germline CDR1 is MNHEY and CDR2 SVGAGI. The CDR3 consists of 16 residues. After removal of 2 bases from V and 2 bases from J, the junction contained 3 bases not matched to a gene. In the study's own analysis: Reference gene primer amplification in the assay estimated nucleated cell counts. Profiled with immunoSEQ multiplex PCR; TCRdb holds only in-frame clones, not every one. From that table come the V and J calls and clone size; the DNA was used to work out D and trimming. The sample includes roughly 240,000 clones, around 84% seen only once; the top ten take 2% to 2.5%. This chain connects TRBV6-5 to TRBJ1-4, with TRBD1 matching over 9 bases. The clonotype was recovered from a man between 35 and 55 years old who had recovered from COVID-19. Material: peripheral blood. In nucleotides, the CDR3 is TGTGCCAGCAGTTACGACAGGGGGGGCACTAATGAAAAACTGTTTTTT. Its protein is CASSYDRGGTNEKLFF.